What follows describes a single TCR beta chain. This entry is derived from a study of CD8 T cells in Susac syndrome. Random hexamers were used to reverse transcribe an amount of roughly 0.5 to 1 ug RNA. The method of amplification for TCR beta CDR3 was immunoSEQ multiplex PCR, covering 54 Vbeta and 13 Jbeta. Each CDR3 protein is one row after TCRdb ran MiXCR on the immunoSEQ multiplex PCR reads. The table records 130,000 or so distinct CDR3 sequences, about 93% of them present only once. Germline V gene sequence: CDR1 MDHEN, CDR2 SYDVKM. The CDR3 contains 14 residues. V was shortened by 6 bases and J by 2 bases, with 13 bases between the two germline ends. The CD8+ and CD4+ T cells were negatively isolated, with the TEMRA cells enriched by FACS.

The sequence came from a human donor with multiple sclerosis. This chain connects TRBV28 to TRBJ2-5; D could derive from TRBD1 or TRBD2 (5 bases each). Input material: CD8+ T cells from PBMCs. Here the CDR3 DNA reads TGTGCCAGCAGGGGGGACGCCCCGCAAGAGACCCAGTACTTC. Residues: CASRGDAPQETQYF.